Presented here are 27 T cell receptor beta chains from one specimen sequenced in a study of control samples from healthy donors and cancer patients. The table came from immunoSEQ multiplex PCR; TCRdb's copy has only in-frame clones and leaves some out. The sample includes over 120,000 clones, around 90% of them seen just once. The specimen was blood. The receptors were sampled from a man aged 25-40 years in good health.

This chain links TRBV28 with TRBJ1-1, with 8 positions matching TRBD1. This CDR3 has 17 amino acids. After removal of 7 bases from V and 3 bases from J, the junction contained 16 bases not matched to a gene. Looked up from germline, CDR1 is MDHEN and CDR2 is SYDVKM. CDR3 DNA: TGTGCCAGCACTCCAAGGAGGACAGGGTATGGGGACACTGAAGCTTTCTTT. It encodes CASTPRRTGYGDTEAFF. The whole variable domain, remainder taken from reference TRBV28 and TRBJ1-1, is DVKVTQSSRYLVKRTGEKVFLECVQDMDHENMFWYRQDPGLGLRLIYFSYDVKMKEKGDIPEGYSVSREKKERFSLILESASTNQTSMYLCASTPRRTGYGDTEAFFGQGTRLTVV.

A single count supports this clone. The rearrangement joins TRBV6-5 to TRBJ2-5, with TRBD1 as a possible D gene (7 bases). The CDR3 has 14 residues. Germline-derived CDR1 and CDR2 are MNHEY and SVGAGI. Trimming took 6 bases from V and 10 from J, leaving 21 bases between them. The CDR3 spells CASRGGGAVIGQYF. CDR3 nucleotides: TGTGCCAGCAGAGGGGGCGGGGCAGTGATTGGCCAGTACTTC.

The chain couples TRBV28 to TRBJ1-6, with D perhaps matching TRBD1 (6 bases). CDR1 is MDHEN and CDR2 is SYDVKM in the germline V gene. CDR3 length equals 16 residues. V lost 5 bases, J lost 6 bases, and 17 bases lay in between. In nucleotides, the CDR3 is TGTGCCAGCAGTCCCAGGGGTACAGGGCGTAATTCACCCCTCCACTTT. Its protein is CASSPRGTGRNSPLHF.

The V gene is TRBV5-4, the J gene TRBJ2-1; TRBD1 agrees at 8 bases. V shed 0 bases, J shed 8 bases, and the junction held 13 bases outside the gene matches. This CDR3 has 17 residues. CDR1 is SGHNT and CDR2 is YYREEE in the germline V gene (reference sequence). CDR3 sequence reads: CASSLARGGQGWDEQFF. CDR3 sequence (DNA): TGTGCCAGCAGCTTGGCAAGGGGAGGACAGGGATGGGATGAGCAGTTCTTC.

On this clone itself: Other DNA sequences within the sample encode an identical CDR3. The chain joins TRBV4-1 to TRBJ2-3; D is possibly TRBD1 (5 bases). V lost 0 bases to trimming and J lost 6 bases, with 7 bases between them. This CDR3 is built from 13 residues. Germline-derived CDR1 and CDR2 are MGHRA and YSYEKL. The CDR3 bases are TGCGCCAGCAGCCAAGATAAGGGGGATACGCAGTATTTT. This gives the protein CASSQDKGDTQYF.

This clone was seen once. The chain employs TRBV28 and TRBJ1-3, with 10 bases fitting TRBD1. Germline assignment: CDR1 MDHEN and CDR2 SYDVKM. Trimming cost V 2 bases and J 4 bases; bases outside gene matches: 5. The CDR3 consists of 16 residues. The CDR3 loop reads CASSLPGQGQGNTIYF. CDR3 DNA sequence: TGTGCCAGCAGTTTACCGGGACAGGGGCAAGGAAACACCATATATTTT.

V usage is TRBV6-5 and J usage is TRBJ1-2; weak D call: TRBD1 (5 bases). Trimming stripped 0 bases from V and 7 bases from J, with 12 bases between. CDR3 length: 14 amino acids. Germline CDR1 and CDR2: MNHEY and SVGAGI. The CDR3 reads CASSYSIGGSGYTF. For the CDR3, the DNA is TGTGCCAGCAGTTACTCGATCGGGGGGAGTGGCTACACCTTC.

This chain joins TRBV5-4 and TRBJ2-5; 10 bases line up with TRBD2. Germline V lookup: CDR1 SGHNT, CDR2 YYREEE (reference sequence). This CDR3 has 15 amino acids. V trimming: 6 bases; J trimming: 5 bases; junction bases outside the gene matches: 10. The CDR3, as DNA: TGTGCCAGCACCTTCGAGCGGGGGGGCGGGGAGACCCAGTACTTC. It translates to CASTFERGGGETQYF.

This sequence joins TRBV28 and TRBJ2-5, with TRBD1 matching 10 bases. V gave up 7 bases and J gave up 5 bases; unmatched junction bases: 7. Per germline, CDR1 MDHEN and CDR2 SYDVKM. The CDR3 is made up of 14 amino acids. This CDR3 is CASTQTGGDETQYF. The CDR3 DNA sequence: TGTGCCAGCACCCAGACAGGGGGCGACGAGACCCAGTACTTC.

V is TRBV7-9 and J is TRBJ1-6, with 8 bases identical to TRBD1. From germline, CDR1 is SEHNR and CDR2 FQNEAQ (reference sequence). CDR3 length equals 16 residues. V shed 4 bases, J shed 10 bases, and the junction held 12 bases outside the gene matches. The CDR3 is CASSSGQAPGGSPLHF. DNA of the CDR3: TGTGCCAGCAGCTCGGGACAGGCCCCGGGGGGATCACCCCTCCACTTT.

The V gene is TRBV18, the J gene TRBJ2-1, with 8 bases fitting TRBD1. The CDR3 length is 15 residues. Germline V gene lookup returns CDR1 KGHSH and CDR2 LQKENI. V shed 3 bases and J 4 bases; nucleotides not matched to a gene: 5. This CDR3 is CASSPDRVGYNEQFF. The CDR3 DNA reads TGTGCCAGCTCACCGGACAGGGTGGGTTACAATGAGCAGTTCTTC.

The chain's CDR3 is CASSTWGRGDSPLHF. As DNA, the CDR3 is TGTGCCAGCAGTACCTGGGGACGGGGGGATTCACCCCTCCACTTT. This sequence joins TRBV6-5 and TRBJ1-6, with D tentatively TRBD1 (5 bases). The CDR3 loop spans 15 amino acids. V was cut by 5 bases and J by 8 bases, with 16 bases left in between. CDR1 and CDR2 from the germline V gene are MNHEY and SVGAGI.

The J gene is TRBJ2-7, the V gene TRBV7-2, with 8 nucleotides matching TRBD1. V was pared by 5 bases and J by 2 bases, with 8 bases of the junction left unmatched. Germline V lookup: CDR1 SGHTA, CDR2 FQGNSA. The CDR3 runs 15 residues. In DNA, the CDR3 is TGTGCCAGCAGCCTTTACCAGGGGGCTACCTACGAGCAGTACTTC. Encoded protein: CASSLYQGATYEQYF.

V gene TRBV12-3 or TRBV12-4 combines with J gene TRBJ2-7; TRBD2 aligns across 8 bases. With 3 bases clipped from V and 7 bases from J, the junction kept 5 bases outside the gene matches. The length of the CDR3 is 13 residues. DNA for the CDR3: TGTGCCAGCAGTTTTGGTAGCGGGGTTGAGCAGTACTTC. This translates into CASSFGSGVEQYF.

The chain couples TRBV21-1 to TRBJ1-2. TRBV21-1 is shown as a pseudogene. This CDR3 has 21 amino acids. CDR3 loop: CASSKVVSGRRGRRKNYGYTF. CDR3 nucleotide sequence: TGTGCCAGCAGCAAAGTTGTGTCTGGACGGAGGGGAAGGCGAAAGAACTATGGCTACACCTTC.

The chain couples TRBV7-9 to TRBJ1-2; D not resolved. Germline V gives CDR1 SEHNR, CDR2 FQNEAQ (reference sequence). This CDR3 has 13 amino acids. V gave up 0 bases and J gave up 2 bases, with 4 bases separating them. CDR3 amino acids: CASSLARNYGYTF. The CDR3 DNA is TGTGCCAGCAGCTTAGCCAGAAACTATGGCTACACCTTC.

Only one count was recorded for this clone. This chain connects TRBV5-1 to TRBJ2-6; 7 bases agree with TRBD1. The CDR3 contains 18 residues. Trimming cost V 3 bases and J 0 bases; bases outside gene matches: 9. Germline lookup yields CDR1 SGHRS and CDR2 YFSETQ. CDR3 nucleotide sequence: TGCGCCAGCAGCTCGGACAGGCTGCCTTTCTCTGGGGCCAACGTCCTGACTTTC. It specifies CASSSDRLPFSGANVLTF.

The CDR3 protein is CAITGVTGGNTEAFF. CDR3 DNA: TGTGCCATCACGGGGGTGACCGGGGGGAACACTGAAGCTTTCTTT. The chain is built from TRBV10-3 and TRBJ1-1; the D gene is possibly TRBD1 (5 bases). Germline CDR1 and CDR2: ENHRY and SYGVKD. The CDR3 consists of 15 residues. The V end lost 7 bases, the J end lost 1 base, and 16 bases lay between the germline ends.

CDR3 protein: CASSNTLTGEHF. The CDR3 DNA is TGTGCCAGCAGTAATACATTGACAGGGGAGCACTTT. V usage is TRBV28 and J usage is TRBJ1-6; 8 positions match TRBD1. CDR1 and CDR2 from the germline V gene are MDHEN and SYDVKM. The CDR3 loop spans 12 amino acids. V gave up 5 bases and J gave up 19 bases; unmatched junction bases: 10.

The chain recombines TRBV5-6 with TRBJ2-3; either TRBD1 or TRBD2 may fit D (6 bases each). The CDR3 length is 18 residues. Germline CDR1 SGHDT, CDR2 YYEEEE. Trimming cost V 0 bases and J 4 bases, with 21 bases left between them. CDR3 nucleotide sequence: TGTGCCAGCAGCTTGGCCGATGTTAAGGGGGGAAGGGCAGATACGCAGTATTTT. Residues: CASSLADVKGGRADTQYF.

This clone was recorded once. This sequence joins TRBV15 and TRBJ2-1; the match to TRBD1 covers 9 bases. The junction had 21 bases not matched to a gene; V was cut back by 5 bases and J by 13 bases. Per the germline V gene, CDR1 is LNHNV and CDR2 is YYDKDF (reference sequence). There are 17 residues in the CDR3. The CDR3 sequence: CATSSPAETGGPKTQFF. Here the CDR3 DNA reads TGTGCCACCAGCTCCCCCGCGGAGACAGGGGGTCCGAAAACCCAGTTCTTC.

This clone has only one observation. The chain recombines TRBV6-6 with TRBJ1-5; TRBD1 is a possible D gene (6 bases). The V end lost 0 bases, the J end lost 11 bases, and 11 bases lay between the germline ends. Germline assignment: CDR1 MNHNY and CDR2 SVGAGI (reference sequence). The CDR3 is 13 residues long. CDR3 DNA sequence: TGTGCCAGCAGTTACTCCGAAAAGGGGGCCCAGCATTTT. Protein sequence: CASSYSEKGAQHF.

The gene calls are TRBV10-3 and TRBJ2-5, with 7 bases lining up with TRBD1. Germline CDR1 reads ENHRY; CDR2 reads SYGVKD. CDR3 length equals 15 residues. V shed 7 bases and J 1 base; nucleotides not matched to a gene: 9. CDR3: CAIKSDRVVQETQYF. Here the CDR3 DNA reads TGTGCCATCAAATCTGACAGGGTCGTCCAAGAGACCCAGTACTTC.

The V and J genes are TRBV5-6 and TRBJ2-2, with a tentative D call TRBD2 (6 bases). V lost 0 bases and J 7 bases, leaving 16 bases between the germline ends. Germline values: CDR1 SGHDT, CDR2 YYEEEE. This CDR3 contains 16 residues. CDR3 loop: CASSLAGGARNGELFF. CDR3 DNA sequence: TGTGCCAGCAGCTTGGCCGGCGGGGCTCGTAACGGGGAGCTGTTTTTT.

The J gene is TRBJ1-3, the V gene TRBV7-8; the D is unclear. CDR1 and CDR2 from the germline V gene are SGHVS and FQNEAQ. Trimming removed 0 bases at V and 0 bases at J, with 9 bases between. The CDR3 runs 16 residues. CDR3 loop: CASSLAGVYSGNTIYF. The DNA of the CDR3 is TGTGCCAGCAGCTTAGCGGGCGTCTACTCTGGAAACACCATATATTTT.

This chain links TRBV7-8 with TRBJ1-4; possibly TRBD1 for D (5 bases). V lost 5 bases and J 0 bases, leaving 13 bases between the germline ends. The CDR3 loop spans 16 amino acids. Germline CDR1 and CDR2: SGHVS and FQNEAQ. The CDR3 loop reads CASSPNQGPTNEKLFF. CDR3 DNA: TGTGCCAGCAGCCCTAATCAGGGACCAACTAATGAAAAACTGTTTTTT.

The chain employs TRBV27 and TRBJ2-7, with 11 bases matching TRBD2. V lost 2 bases and J lost 2; bases outside the gene matches: 11. The germline V gene encodes CDR1 MNHEY and CDR2 SMNVEV (reference sequence). The CDR3 loop spans 18 amino acids. The CDR3 region has the DNA TGTGCCAGCAGTTTAAAGGCGCGCACTAGCGGGGGCCCCTACGAGCAGTACTTC. Protein product: CASSLKARTSGGPYEQYF.